The 22 T cell receptor beta chains below come from one sample, sequenced in a study of T cell responses to AZD1222 COVID-19 vaccine. The assay was immunoSEQ multiplex PCR, and TCRdb's table has in-frame clones only and misses some. The data show around 80,000 clones, nearly 90% seen once. This specimen consisted of peripheral blood, obtained on day 0 of AZD1222 vaccination. Receptors were obtained from an adult in good health.

V gene TRBV7-2 combines with J gene TRBJ1-1, with D unclear. Germline CDR1 reads SGHTA; CDR2 reads FQGNSA. Trimming shortened V by 2 bases and J by 8 bases, and 9 bases separated the two germline ends. The CDR3 contains 12 residues. DNA for the CDR3: TGTGCCAGCAGCTTATTTCAGCAGGAAGCTTTCTTT. Translation: CASSLFQQEAFF.

This chain joins TRBV7-2 and TRBJ1-1; D remains ambiguous. Trimming took off 2 bases at V and 3 bases at J, with 10 bases between the two ends. Looked up from germline, CDR1 is SGHTA and CDR2 is FQGNSA. The CDR3 runs to 14 residues. The CDR3 sequence is CASSLSNRDTEAFF. The CDR3 coding sequence is TGTGCCAGCAGCTTAAGTAACCGAGACACTGAAGCTTTCTTT.

A single count supports this clone. The chain is built from TRBV28 and TRBJ2-7; D is perhaps TRBD2 (6 bases). CDR1 and CDR2 (germline): MDHEN, SYDVKM. The CDR3 is made up of 13 amino acids. V was cut by 3 bases and J by 0 bases, with 6 bases left in between. DNA for the CDR3: TGTGCCAGCAGTTTGGGAGGCTCCTACGAGCAGTACGTC. Residues: CASSLGGSYEQYV.

This clone was seen once. This chain uses TRBV7-9 with TRBJ2-1, with 13 positions matching TRBD2. J gave up 3 bases and V 6 bases, and 2 bases lay outside the gene matches. Per germline, CDR1 SEHNR and CDR2 FQNEAQ (reference sequence). This CDR3 is built from 15 residues. In nucleotides, the CDR3 is TGTGCCAGCAGTCGGACTAGCGGGGGCTACAATGAGCAGTTCTTC. Its protein product is CASSRTSGGYNEQFF. The full variable domain, with the rest looked up from reference TRBV7-9 and TRBJ2-1, is DTGVSQNPRHKITKRGQNVTFRCDPISEHNRLYWYRQTLGQGPEFLTYFQNEAQLEKSRLLSDRFSAERPKGSFSTLEIQRTEQGDSAMYLCASSRTSGGYNEQFFGPGTRLTVL.

The chain combines TRBV30 with TRBJ1-6, with unresolved D. The CDR3 spans 14 residues. The ends were cut back, 2 bases at V and 7 bases at J, with 12 bases in the middle. Germline CDR1 reads GTSNPN; CDR2 reads SVGIG (reference sequence). The CDR3 here is CAWSSRVRNSPLHF. The CDR3 bases are TGTGCCTGGAGTTCCCGGGTTCGAAATTCACCCCTCCACTTT. Complete variable domain (other parts from reference TRBV30 and TRBJ1-6): SQTIHQWPATLVQPVGSPLSLECTVEGTSNPNLYWYRQAAGRGLQLLFYSVGIGQISSEVPQNLSASRPQDRQFILSSKKLLLSDSGFYLCAWSSRVRNSPLHFGNGTRLTVT.

This sequence joins TRBV30 and TRBJ2-2; D possibly corresponds to TRBD2 (5 bases). The CDR3 consists of 16 residues. Trimming took off 0 bases at V and 3 bases at J, with 14 bases between the two ends. CDR1 is GTSNPN and CDR2 is SVGIG in the germline V gene (reference sequence). The CDR3 sequence: CAWSVRLLADTGELFF. CDR3 sequence (DNA): TGTGCCTGGAGTGTACGGTTGCTAGCAGACACCGGGGAGCTGTTTTTT.

CDR3 region: CSARLQETQYF. CDR3 bases: TGCAGTGCTAGATTACAAGAGACCCAGTACTTC. The rearrangement joins TRBV20-1 to TRBJ2-5; D call uncertain. The CDR3 length is 11 residues. Between the trimmed V and J ends, which lost 2 bases and 2 bases, there was a span of 3 bases. The V gene's germline CDR1 is DFQATT and CDR2 SNEGSKA (reference sequence).

V usage is TRBV19 and J usage is TRBJ1-5; the D gene is possibly TRBD1 (6 bases). The V end lost 10 bases, the J end lost 7 bases, and 23 bases lay between the germline ends. This CDR3 contains 15 residues. CDR1 is LNHDA, CDR2 SQIVND, per germline (reference sequence). The CDR3: CATHALGGHDQPQHF. DNA of the CDR3: TGTGCCACCCACGCCCTCGGGGGGCATGACCAGCCCCAGCATTTT.

The CDR3 loop reads CATGAGAGGGELFF. The CDR3 nucleotides are TGTGCCACCGGAGCGGGAGCCGGGGGCGGGGAGCTGTTTTTT. The genes are TRBV24-1 and TRBJ2-2; 8 bases are a match to TRBD2. The CDR3 spans 14 residues. Trimming took 9 bases from V and 7 from J; bases not matched to a gene: 9. Germline-derived CDR1 and CDR2 are KGHDR and SFDVKD.

The chain links TRBV28 to TRBJ2-7; the D gene is possibly TRBD1 (6 bases). The CDR3 covers 13 residues. CDR1 MDHEN and CDR2 SYDVKM come from the germline V gene. Trimming left V 6 bases short and J 5 bases short, with 14 bases between. For the CDR3, the DNA is TGTGCCAGCAGCCCCGGACAGACCGACGAGCAGTACTTC. This codes for CASSPGQTDEQYF.

The chain couples TRBV6-5 to TRBJ1-5, with D maybe TRBD1 (6 bases). Trimming cost V 2 bases and J 0 bases, with 8 bases left between them. CDR1 MNHEY and CDR2 SVGAGI come from the germline V gene. This CDR3 has 15 residues. The CDR3 spells CASSYRTVSNQPQHF. CDR3 nucleotide sequence: TGTGCCAGCAGTTACCGGACAGTTAGCAATCAGCCCCAGCATTTT.

The genes are TRBV2 and TRBJ2-5, with 7 bases aligning to TRBD2. The CDR3 sequence is 14 residues long. Germline V gene data show CDR1 as SNHLY and CDR2 as FYNNEI. Trimming took 7 bases from V and 2 from J; bases not matched to a gene: 7. CDR3 sequence reads: CASMAGTKQETQYF. The CDR3 coding sequence is TGTGCCAGCATGGCAGGGACTAAGCAAGAGACCCAGTACTTC.

This chain joins TRBV6-8 and TRBJ2-4; possibly TRBD1 for D (5 bases). The germline V and J ends were trimmed by 0 bases and 1 base, with 10 bases remaining between them. The CDR3 has 16 residues. Germline CDR1 is MNHGY and CDR2 is SAAAGT. CDR3 in DNA: TGTGCCAGCAGTTACTCGAAACACAGGGCCAAAAACATTCAGTACTTC. Its translation: CASSYSKHRAKNIQYF.

This chain links TRBV4-1 with TRBJ1-4, with D unclear. The CDR3 runs to 14 residues. Germline assignment: CDR1 MGHRA and CDR2 YSYEKL. V dropped 0 bases and J dropped 7 bases, with 9 bases sitting between them. The CDR3 reads CASSQDEGSEKLFF. The CDR3 bases are TGCGCCAGCAGCCAAGATGAAGGGAGTGAAAAACTGTTTTTT.

This clone is a singleton in its sample. This chain links TRBV5-8 with TRBJ1-5, with D possibly being TRBD1 (5 bases). Germline loops: CDR1 SGHTS, CDR2 YDEGEE. The CDR3 loop spans 17 amino acids. V was trimmed by 0 bases and J by 0 bases, leaving 13 bases between them. Here the CDR3 reads CASSLDLGRGSNQPQHF. For the CDR3, the DNA is TGTGCCAGCAGCTTGGATCTGGGGCGCGGTAGCAATCAGCCCCAGCATTTT. Drawing the rest from reference TRBV5-8 and TRBJ1-5, the complete variable domain is EAGVTQSPTHLIKTRGQQATLRCSPISGHTSVYWYQQALGLGLQFLLWYDEGEERNRGNFPPRFSGRQFPNYSSELNVNALELEDSALYLCASSLDLGRGSNQPQHFGDGTRLSIL.

In this sample, this clone turned up once. The chain links TRBV14 to TRBJ2-3; weak D call: TRBD2 (5 bases). V lost 2 bases to trimming and J lost 0 bases, with 12 bases between them. The V gene's germline CDR1 is SGHDN and CDR2 FVKESK. The CDR3 has 16 amino acids. As DNA, the CDR3 is TGTGCCAGCAGCCAACGACTCCTAGCTAGCACAGATACGCAGTATTTT. Translating it yields CASSQRLLASTDTQYF.

The chain uses TRBV2 and TRBJ2-1, with 9 bases aligning to TRBD2. J lost 7 bases, V lost 4 bases, and 11 bases had no gene match. The CDR3 spans 16 residues. Per germline, CDR1 SNHLY and CDR2 FYNNEI. CDR3 sequence (DNA): TGTGCCAGCAGTGTGAGGGGCGGGAGGGCCGATAATGAGCAGTTCTTC. Protein sequence: CASSVRGGRADNEQFF.

V is TRBV3-1 (or the pseudogene TRBV3-2) and J is TRBJ1-6; D is undetermined. Trimming removed 4 bases at V and 5 bases at J, with 12 bases between. This CDR3 has 15 amino acids. Germline loops: CDR1 LGHDT, CDR2 YNNKEL (reference sequence). This CDR3 is CASSPTDGDNSPLHF. Here the CDR3 DNA reads TGTGCCAGCAGCCCGACGGACGGAGATAATTCACCCCTCCACTTT.

V usage is TRBV3-1 (or the pseudogene TRBV3-2) and J usage is TRBJ2-5; D is perhaps TRBD1 or TRBD2 (6 bases each). The CDR3 is 14 residues long. Trimming took 4 bases from V and 5 from J, leaving 14 bases between them. Germline CDR1 is LGHDT and CDR2 is YNNKEL (reference sequence). CDR3 in DNA: TGTGCCAGCAGCCTCATGGGGGGCGGTGAGACCCAGTACTTC. Protein: CASSLMGGGETQYF.

The chain couples TRBV11-2 to TRBJ1-1; D is possibly TRBD1 (5 bases). Germline CDR1 and CDR2: SGHAT and FQNNGV. CDR3 length equals 16 residues. V was clipped by 1 base and J by 1 base, with 13 bases between them. CDR3 loop: CASSLVQGIANTEAFF. CDR3 in DNA: TGTGCCAGCAGCTTAGTTCAGGGAATAGCGAACACTGAAGCTTTCTTT.

V and J are TRBV19 and TRBJ2-1; 9 nucleotides match TRBD2. V shed 4 bases and J 4 bases; nucleotides not matched to a gene: 11. The CDR3 loop spans 17 amino acids. The germline CDR1 and CDR2 sequences are LNHDA and SQIVND (reference sequence). CDR3 bases: TGTGCCAGTAGTACCTTTAAGCTAGCGGGGACTTACAATGAGCAGTTCTTC. This encodes CASSTFKLAGTYNEQFF. Looking up the rest from reference TRBV19 and TRBJ2-1 gives the full variable domain: DGGITQSPKYLFRKEGQNVTLSCEQNLNHDAMYWYRQDPGQGLRLIYYSQIVNDFQKGDIAEGYSVSREKKESFPLTVTSAQKNPTAFYLCASSTFKLAGTYNEQFFGPGTRLTVL.

The gene calls are TRBV7-8 and TRBJ1-6; D gene uncertain. CDR1 and CDR2 from the germline V gene are SGHVS and FQNEAQ. CDR3 length equals 16 residues. V lost 1 base and J 9 bases, leaving 16 bases between the germline ends. The CDR3 coding sequence is TGTGCCAGCAGCTTAGAGAGGTGGAGGGAGGGTTCACCCCTCCACTTT. Amino acid sequence: CASSLERWREGSPLHF.